A single sample gave rise to the 2 T cell receptor beta chains below, sequenced in a study of cytomegalovirus exposure and HLA in healthy donors. The PCR contained 60 Vbeta and 13 Jbeta primers. Assay: immunoSEQ multiplex PCR; the TCRdb copy retains only in-frame clones and omits some. The data hold about 200,000 clones, with approximately 79% observed a single time. Material: PBMCs. These receptors were obtained from a man in his forties or fifties in good health and CMV-seronegative.

V is TRBV4-1 and J is TRBJ2-3; 11 bases are shared with TRBD1. The trim removed 4 bases at V and 5 bases at J, leaving 2 bases unmatched. CDR1 and CDR2 from the germline V gene are MGHRA and YSYEKL. This CDR3 region has 14 residues. The CDR3 DNA sequence: TGCGCCAGCAGCCCGGGGACAGGGGGAGATACGCAGTATTTT. Translation: CASSPGTGGDTQYF.

For the CDR3, the DNA is TGTGCCAGCAGTTTCAATCCCCGGTCAGGCGCGAACGAGCAGTACTTC. Amino acid sequence: CASSFNPRSGANEQYF. The gene calls are TRBV27 and TRBJ2-7; D is unresolved. The CDR3 has 16 amino acids. V shed 3 bases and J shed 5 bases, with 20 bases lying between them. Germline lookup yields CDR1 MNHEY and CDR2 SMNVEV (reference sequence).